Below are 7 T cell receptor beta chains sequenced from a single sample in a study of T-cell reconstitution after alpha-beta-depleted transplantation in children. Unique molecular identifiers were used to barcode this TCRbeta library. MiXCR was run by TCRdb on the PCR reads, yielding one entry per CDR3 protein. The repertoire includes around 700,000 distinct CDR3 sequences, less than 15% of them detected once, and roughly 0.84% sits in the top ten. The source was PBMCs, collected before TCRalphabeta/CD19-depleted stem cell transplant. These receptors originate from a girl aged 2 to 10 with congenital amegakaryocytic thrombocytopenia, due to receive a stem cell transplant.

The chain recombines TRBV18 with TRBJ2-7; 7 bases are a match to TRBD2. V shed 0 bases, J shed 13 bases, and the junction held 6 bases outside the gene matches. The CDR3 spans 12 residues. The germline V gene has CDR1 KGHSH and CDR2 LQKENI. In nucleotides, the CDR3 is TGTGCCAGCTCACCACCGGCTAGCGGTCTATACTTC. Amino acids: CASSPPASGLYF.

This clonotype came up many times. This sequence joins TRBV6-1 and TRBJ1-1, with D unclear. The CDR3 consists of 16 residues. Trimming removed 5 bases from V and 0 bases from J, with 16 bases in between. The germline CDR1 and CDR2 sequences are MNHNS and SASEGT. CDR3 nucleotide sequence: TGTGCCAGCAGTCCTCGGGGAGGAAGCATGAACACTGAAGCTTTCTTT. This sequence encodes CASSPRGGSMNTEAFF.

The sample holds many counts of this clonotype. The chain is built from TRBV7-2 and TRBJ1-2; possibly TRBD1 for D (5 bases). V lost 2 bases to trimming and J lost 6 bases, with 16 bases between them. The CDR3 spans 15 residues. CDR1 and CDR2 (germline): SGHTA, FQGNSA. The CDR3 DNA is TGTGCCAGCAGCTTATTCGGGGGAAGAAGTGATGGCTACACCTTC. This translates into CASSLFGGRSDGYTF.

This clonotype has at least ten counts. The genes are TRBV19 and TRBJ2-1; no reliable D call. Between the trimmed V and J ends, which lost 7 bases and 9 bases, there was a span of 16 bases. Germline V gives CDR1 LNHDA, CDR2 SQIVND (reference sequence). This CDR3 comprises 13 residues. DNA of the CDR3: TGTGCCAGTATGAGAGATGGGGATGGTGAGCAGTTCTTC. It specifies CASMRDGDGEQFF.

The genes are TRBV12-3 or TRBV12-4 and TRBJ2-4, with 10 bases matching TRBD2. The CDR3 covers 16 residues. Germline trimming cut 7 bases from V and 4 bases from J; bases unmatched to any gene: 10. The DNA of the CDR3 is TGTGCCAGCACCGCGAGGTCTAGCGGGGGAAAAAACATTCAGTACTTC. Translating it yields CASTARSSGGKNIQYF.

This clonotype occurred many times. The rearrangement joins TRBV27 to TRBJ2-3; 9 nucleotides agree with TRBD2. Germline V gene data show CDR1 as MNHEY and CDR2 as SMNVEV (reference sequence). The CDR3 is 15 amino acids. V gave up 6 bases and J gave up 3 bases; unmatched junction bases: 7. As DNA, the CDR3 is TGTGCCAGCAGCCAGACTAGCGGTGGAACAGATACGCAGTATTTT. The encoded protein is CASSQTSGGTDTQYF.

This clonotype has a count of ten or more. J is TRBJ2-3 and V is TRBV7-7; tentatively, D is TRBD2 (5 bases). Trimming pared 5 bases from V and 0 bases from J, leaving 9 bases between. Germline assignment: CDR1 SSHAT and CDR2 FNYEAQ (reference sequence). The CDR3 is 14 residues long. The CDR3: CASSQTGSTDTQYF. In DNA form, the CDR3 reads TGTGCCAGCAGCCAGACGGGAAGCACAGATACGCAGTATTTT.